The source of this T cell receptor beta chain is a study of blood T cells in healthy people across ages. Alongside a J-beta primer mix, a sample-barcoded 5' primer served in a second PCR lasting roughly 7 to 12 cycles. A single record per CDR3 protein comes from TCRdb applying MiXCR to the 5' RACE reads. Altogether roughly 560,000 distinct CDR3 sequences are present, less than 25% being singletons, with the ten largest covering less than 9%. With 5 bases clipped from V and 5 bases from J, the junction kept 10 bases outside the gene matches. Germline V lookup: CDR1 SGHAT, CDR2 FQNNGV. The CDR3 has 16 residues. These same data were also listed under a study on T cells of mothers and their children. From that report: An overlap that was slightly higher, though non-significant, was seen in related mother-child pairs versus unrelated pairs.

The specimen sequenced was blood. The chain recombines TRBV11-2 with TRBJ2-3; 10 bases are shared with TRBD2. The clonotype was recovered from a boy younger than 18 in good health. Here the CDR3 reads CASSLLFRLAGDTQYF. The DNA for the CDR3 is TGTGCCAGCAGCCTGCTATTTCGACTAGCGGGAGATACGCAGTATTTT. Supplemented by reference TRBV11-2 and TRBJ2-3, the full variable domain reads EAGVAQSPRYKIIEKRQSVAFWCNPISGHATLYWYQQILGQGPKLLIQFQNNGVVDDSQLPKDRFSAERLKGVDSTLKIQPAKLEDSAVYLCASSLLFRLAGDTQYFGPGTRLTVL.